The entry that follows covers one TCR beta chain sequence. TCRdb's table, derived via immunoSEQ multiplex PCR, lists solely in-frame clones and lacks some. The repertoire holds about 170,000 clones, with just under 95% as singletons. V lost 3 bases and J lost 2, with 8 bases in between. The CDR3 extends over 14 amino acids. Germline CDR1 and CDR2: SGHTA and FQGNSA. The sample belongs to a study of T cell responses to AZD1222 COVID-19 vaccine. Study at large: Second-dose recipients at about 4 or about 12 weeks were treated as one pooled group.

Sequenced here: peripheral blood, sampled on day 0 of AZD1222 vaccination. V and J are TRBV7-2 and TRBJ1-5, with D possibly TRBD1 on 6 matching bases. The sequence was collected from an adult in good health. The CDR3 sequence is CASSFRGGNQPQHF. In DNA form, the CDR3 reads TGTGCCAGCAGCTTTAGGGGGGGCAATCAGCCCCAGCATTTT.